This T cell receptor (beta chain) was sequenced during a study of blood T cells in healthy people across ages. Overall study results and limits: Greater diversity and more naive CD4+ cells were seen in long-lived donors than in aged donors.

Primers used in a second PCR of roughly 7 to 12 cycles were a sample-barcoded 5' primer and a J-beta primer mix. TCRdb redid the calling of the 5' RACE reads with MiXCR, one entry per CDR3 protein. The profile shows some 670,000 distinct CDR3 sequences, around 52% of them singletons. On this clonotype: Antigen specificity is unknown.

The germline V gene has CDR1 WSHSY and CDR2 SAAADI. This CDR3 has 11 amino acids. Trimming stripped 10 bases from V and 0 bases from J, with 7 bases between. The gene calls are TRBV10-2 and TRBJ2-7; D ambiguous. The receptor comes from an elderly woman in good health. The sample comprised blood. The CDR3 is CATQHSYEQYF. CDR3 DNA sequence: TGCGCCACTCAGCACTCCTACGAGCAGTACTTC.